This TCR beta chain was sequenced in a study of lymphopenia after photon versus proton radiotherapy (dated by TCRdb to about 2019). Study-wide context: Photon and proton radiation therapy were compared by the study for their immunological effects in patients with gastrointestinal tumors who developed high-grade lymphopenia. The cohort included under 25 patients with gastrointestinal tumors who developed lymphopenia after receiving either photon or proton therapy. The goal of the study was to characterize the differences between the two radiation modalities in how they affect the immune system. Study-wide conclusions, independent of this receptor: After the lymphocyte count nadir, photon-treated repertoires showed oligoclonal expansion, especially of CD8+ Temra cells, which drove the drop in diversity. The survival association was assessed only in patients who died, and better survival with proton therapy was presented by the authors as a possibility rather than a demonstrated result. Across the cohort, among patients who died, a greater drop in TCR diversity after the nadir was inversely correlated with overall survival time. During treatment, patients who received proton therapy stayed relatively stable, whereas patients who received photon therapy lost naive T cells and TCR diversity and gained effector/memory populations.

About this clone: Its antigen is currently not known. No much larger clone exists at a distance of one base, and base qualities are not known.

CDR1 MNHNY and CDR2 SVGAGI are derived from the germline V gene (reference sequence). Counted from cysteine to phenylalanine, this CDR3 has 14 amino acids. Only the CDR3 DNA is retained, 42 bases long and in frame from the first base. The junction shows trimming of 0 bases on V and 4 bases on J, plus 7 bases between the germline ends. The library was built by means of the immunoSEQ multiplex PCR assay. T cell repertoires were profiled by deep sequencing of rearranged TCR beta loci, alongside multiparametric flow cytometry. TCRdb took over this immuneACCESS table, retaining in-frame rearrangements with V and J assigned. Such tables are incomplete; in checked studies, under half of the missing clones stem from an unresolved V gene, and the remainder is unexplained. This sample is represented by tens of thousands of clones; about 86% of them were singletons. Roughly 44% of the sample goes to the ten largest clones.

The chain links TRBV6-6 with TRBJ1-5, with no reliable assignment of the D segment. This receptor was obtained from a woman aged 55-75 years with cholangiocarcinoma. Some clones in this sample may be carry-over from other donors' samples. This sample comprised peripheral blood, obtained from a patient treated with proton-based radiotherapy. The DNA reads TGTGCCAGCAGTTACTCGAATCCGAATCAGCCCCAGCATTTT. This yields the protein CASSYSNPNQPQHF.